This T cell receptor (beta chain) emerged from a study of T cell repertoires in cytomegalovirus infection. Turning to the study itself: HLA-B-restricted CMV epitopes that are well studied were used alongside recently identified HLA-C-restricted ones.

A remark on this clonotype: Its antigen remains unknown.

From the reads, TCRdb called clonotypes with MiXCR, one entry per CDR3 protein. The table lists around 770,000 distinct CDR3 sequences, 29% of them singletons. Specimen: cultured CD8+ T cells from PBMCs, collected from culture after CMV antigen stimulation. The TCR sequence derives from a human donor in good health (CMV status not recorded). Some clones in this sample may be carry-over from other donors' samples.

In DNA form, the CDR3 reads TGTGCCAGCAGTGAATATTATTGGGCCGGGGGAAATTCACCCCTCCACTTT. Encoded protein: CASSEYYWAGGNSPLHF. The rearrangement uses TRBV25-1 and TRBJ1-6; D may be TRBD1 (5 bases). With 0 bases removed from V and 7 bases from J, the gap between germline ends came to 16 bases. The germline gives CDR1 MGHDK, CDR2 SYGVNS. This CDR3 has 17 residues.